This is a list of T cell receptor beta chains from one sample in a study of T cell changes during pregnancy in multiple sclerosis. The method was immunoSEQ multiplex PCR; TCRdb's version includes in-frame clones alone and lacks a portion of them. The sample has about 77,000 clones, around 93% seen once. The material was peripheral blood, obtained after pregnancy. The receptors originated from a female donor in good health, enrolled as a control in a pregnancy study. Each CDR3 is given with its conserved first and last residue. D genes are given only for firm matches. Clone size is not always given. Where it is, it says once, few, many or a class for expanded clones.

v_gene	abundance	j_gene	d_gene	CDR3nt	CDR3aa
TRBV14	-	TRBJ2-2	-	TGTGCCAGCAGCCCTCAGACTAGTACCGGGGAGCTGTTTTTT	CASSPQTSTGELFF
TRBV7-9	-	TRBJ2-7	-	TGTGCCAGCAGCCTTCTAATGAGGGCCCACGAGCAGTACTTC	CASSLLMRAHEQYF
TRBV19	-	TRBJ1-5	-	TGTGCCAGTAGTATTAGGGTCGGGGGAGGGCAGCCCCAGCATTTT	CASSIRVGGGQPQHF
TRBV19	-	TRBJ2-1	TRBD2	TGTGCCAGTAATCCCCCGGGGCTAGCGGGGATTAATGAGCAGTTCTTC	CASNPPGLAGINEQFF
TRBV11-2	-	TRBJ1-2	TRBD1	TGTGCCAGCAGCTTATTCGCGACAGGGAATGGCTACACCTTC	CASSLFATGNGYTF
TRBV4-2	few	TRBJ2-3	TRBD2	TGTGCCAGCAGCCAAGAGCGGGGGGGCCCAGATACGCAGTATTTT	CASSQERGGPDTQYF
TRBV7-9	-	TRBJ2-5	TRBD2	TGTGCCAGCAGCTTATCCGGGACTACTCTTTTAGAGACCCAGTACTTC	CASSLSGTTLLETQYF
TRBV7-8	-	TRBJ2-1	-	TGTGCCAGCAGCTTATTAGTGCGGAGGGCCAGGTACAATGAGCAGTTCTTC	CASSLLVRRARYNEQFF
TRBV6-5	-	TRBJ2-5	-	TGTGCCAGCGGAGGGGACCAAGAGACCCAGTACTTC	CASGGDQETQYF
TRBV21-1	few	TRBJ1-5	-	TGTGCCAGCACAGGGAGCAATCAGCCCCAGCATTTT	CASTGSNQPQHF
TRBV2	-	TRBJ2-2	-	TGTGCCAGCAGTGAGCAGGGGCAAAACACCGGGGAGCTGTTTTTT	CASSEQGQNTGELFF
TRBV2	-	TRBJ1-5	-	TGTGCCAGCATTCGGGATAGCAATCAGCCCCAGCATTTT	CASIRDSNQPQHF
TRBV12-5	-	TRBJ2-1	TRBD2	TGTGCTAGTGGTCGATGGCTAGCGGGGAGAGACAATGAGCAGTTCTTC	CASGRWLAGRDNEQFF